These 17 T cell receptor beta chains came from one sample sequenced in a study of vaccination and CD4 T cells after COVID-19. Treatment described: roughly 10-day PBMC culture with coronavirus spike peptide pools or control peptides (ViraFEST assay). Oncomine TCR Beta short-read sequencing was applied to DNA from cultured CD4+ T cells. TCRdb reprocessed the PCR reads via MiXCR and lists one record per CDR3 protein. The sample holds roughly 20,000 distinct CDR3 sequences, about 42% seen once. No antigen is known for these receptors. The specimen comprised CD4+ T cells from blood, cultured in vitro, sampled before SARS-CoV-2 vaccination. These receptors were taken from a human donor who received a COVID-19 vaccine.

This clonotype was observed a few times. CDR3 sequence reads: CASSSGQGPGYTF. CDR3 DNA sequence: TGCGCCAGCAGCTCGGGACAGGGCCCCGGCTACACCTTC. This chain links TRBV5-1 with TRBJ1-2; 9 bases agree with TRBD1. V lost 3 bases, J lost 8 bases, and 5 bases stayed unmatched. The germline V gene has CDR1 SGHRS and CDR2 YFSETQ. This CDR3 has 13 residues.

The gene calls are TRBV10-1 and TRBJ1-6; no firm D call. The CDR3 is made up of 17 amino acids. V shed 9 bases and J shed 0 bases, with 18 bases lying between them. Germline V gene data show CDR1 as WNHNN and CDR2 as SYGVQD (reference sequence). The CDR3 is CARRIRASSSYNSPLHF. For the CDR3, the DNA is TGCGCCAGGAGGATCCGGGCCTCGAGCTCCTATAATTCACCCCTCCACTTT.

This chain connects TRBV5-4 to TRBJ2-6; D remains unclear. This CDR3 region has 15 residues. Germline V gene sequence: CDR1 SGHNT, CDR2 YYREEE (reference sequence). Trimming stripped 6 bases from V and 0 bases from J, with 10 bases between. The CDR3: CASTIDGSGANVLTF. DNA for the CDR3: TGTGCCAGCACAATTGATGGCTCTGGGGCCAACGTCCTGACTTTC.

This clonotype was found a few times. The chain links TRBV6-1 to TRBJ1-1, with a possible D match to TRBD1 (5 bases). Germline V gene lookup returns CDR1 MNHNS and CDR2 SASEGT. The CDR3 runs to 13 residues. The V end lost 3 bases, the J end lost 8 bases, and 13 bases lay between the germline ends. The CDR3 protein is CASSEGREYEAFF. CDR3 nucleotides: TGTGCCAGCAGTGAGGGCAGGGAGTACGAAGCTTTCTTT.

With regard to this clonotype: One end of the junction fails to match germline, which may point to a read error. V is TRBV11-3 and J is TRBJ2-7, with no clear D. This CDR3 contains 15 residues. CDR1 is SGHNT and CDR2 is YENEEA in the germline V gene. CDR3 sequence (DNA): TGTGCCAACAGCTTAGAGGTGGCCCCTAACGGAGAGCAGTACTTC. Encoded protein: CANSLEVAPNGEQYF.

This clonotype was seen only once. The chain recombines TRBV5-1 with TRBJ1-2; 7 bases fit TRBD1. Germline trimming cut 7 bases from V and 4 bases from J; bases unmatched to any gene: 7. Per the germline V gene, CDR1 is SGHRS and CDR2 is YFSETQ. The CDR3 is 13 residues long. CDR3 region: CASRRQGGYGYTF. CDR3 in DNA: TGCGCCAGCCGCCGACAGGGTGGCTATGGCTACACCTTC.

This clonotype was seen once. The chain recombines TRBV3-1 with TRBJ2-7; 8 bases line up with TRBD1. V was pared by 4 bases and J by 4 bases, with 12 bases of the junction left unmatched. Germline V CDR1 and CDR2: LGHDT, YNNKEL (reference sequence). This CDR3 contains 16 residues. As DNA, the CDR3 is TGTGCCAGCAGCCCACGGACAGGGTTAATTGGGTACGAGCAGTACTTC. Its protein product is CASSPRTGLIGYEQYF.

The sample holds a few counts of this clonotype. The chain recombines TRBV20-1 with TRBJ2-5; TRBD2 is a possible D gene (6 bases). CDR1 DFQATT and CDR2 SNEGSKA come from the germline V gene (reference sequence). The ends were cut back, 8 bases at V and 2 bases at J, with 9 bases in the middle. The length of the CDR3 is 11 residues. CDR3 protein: CSSREQETQYF. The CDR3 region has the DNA TGCAGTAGTCGGGAGCAAGAGACCCAGTACTTC.

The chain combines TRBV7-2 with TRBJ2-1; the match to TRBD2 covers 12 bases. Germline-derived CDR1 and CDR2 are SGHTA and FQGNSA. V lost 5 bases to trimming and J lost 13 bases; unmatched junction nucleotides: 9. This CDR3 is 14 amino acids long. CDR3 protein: CASSPGLAGYLQFF. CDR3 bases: TGTGCCAGCAGCCCCGGACTAGCGGGGTATCTACAGTTCTTC. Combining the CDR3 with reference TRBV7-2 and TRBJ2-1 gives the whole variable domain GAGVSQSPSNKVTEKGKDVELRCDPISGHTALYWYRQSLGQGLEFLIYFQGNSAPDKSGLPSDRFSAERTGGSVSTLTIQRTQQEDSAVYLCASSPGLAGYLQFFGPGTRLTVL.

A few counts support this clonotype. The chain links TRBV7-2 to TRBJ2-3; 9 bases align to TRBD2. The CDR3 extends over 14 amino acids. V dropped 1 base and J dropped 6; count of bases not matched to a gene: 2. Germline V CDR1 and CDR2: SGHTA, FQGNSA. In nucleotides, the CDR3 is TGTGCCAGCAGCTTAGTAACTAGCGGGGATACGCAGTATTTT. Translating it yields CASSLVTSGDTQYF.

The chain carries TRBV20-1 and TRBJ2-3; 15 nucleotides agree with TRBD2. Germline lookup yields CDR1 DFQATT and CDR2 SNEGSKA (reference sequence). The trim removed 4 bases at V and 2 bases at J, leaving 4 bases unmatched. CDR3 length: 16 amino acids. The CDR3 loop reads CSATGTSGGSTDTQYF. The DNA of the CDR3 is TGCAGTGCTACCGGGACTAGCGGGGGGTCCACAGATACGCAGTATTTT.

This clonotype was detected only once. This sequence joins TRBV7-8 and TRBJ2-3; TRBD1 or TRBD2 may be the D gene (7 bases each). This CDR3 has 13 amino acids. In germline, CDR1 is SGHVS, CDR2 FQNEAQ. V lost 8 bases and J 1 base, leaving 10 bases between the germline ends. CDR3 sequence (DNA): TGTGCCAGCGGGAGGGGGCGCACAGATACGCAGTATTTT. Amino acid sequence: CASGRGRTDTQYF.

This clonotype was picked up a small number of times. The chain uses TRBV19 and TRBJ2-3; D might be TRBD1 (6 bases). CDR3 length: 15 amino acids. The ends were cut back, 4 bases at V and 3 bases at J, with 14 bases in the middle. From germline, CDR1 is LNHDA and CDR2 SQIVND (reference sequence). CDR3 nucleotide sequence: TGTGCCAGTAGTACAGTTACAACAGGGACAGATACGCAGTATTTT. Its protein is CASSTVTTGTDTQYF.

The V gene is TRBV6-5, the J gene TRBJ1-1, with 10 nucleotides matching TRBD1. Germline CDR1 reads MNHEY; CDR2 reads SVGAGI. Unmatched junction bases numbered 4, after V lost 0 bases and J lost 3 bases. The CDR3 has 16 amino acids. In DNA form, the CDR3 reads TGTGCCAGCAGTTACTCCCTCGGGACAGGGGACACTGAAGCTTTCTTT. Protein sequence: CASSYSLGTGDTEAFF.

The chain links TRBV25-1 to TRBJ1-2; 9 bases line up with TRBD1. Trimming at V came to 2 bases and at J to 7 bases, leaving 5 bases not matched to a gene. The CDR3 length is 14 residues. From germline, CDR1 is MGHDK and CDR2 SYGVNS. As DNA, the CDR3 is TGTGCCAGCAGTGAACCCGGGACAGGGTCTGGCTACACCTTC. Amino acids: CASSEPGTGSGYTF.

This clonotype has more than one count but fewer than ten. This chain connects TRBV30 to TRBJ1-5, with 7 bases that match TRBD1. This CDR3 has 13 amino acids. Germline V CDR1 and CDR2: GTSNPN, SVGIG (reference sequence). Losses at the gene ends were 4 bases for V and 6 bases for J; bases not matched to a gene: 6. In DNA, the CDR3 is TGTGCCTGGAAAACAGGGGCTGGTCAGCCCCAGCATTTT. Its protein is CAWKTGAGQPQHF.

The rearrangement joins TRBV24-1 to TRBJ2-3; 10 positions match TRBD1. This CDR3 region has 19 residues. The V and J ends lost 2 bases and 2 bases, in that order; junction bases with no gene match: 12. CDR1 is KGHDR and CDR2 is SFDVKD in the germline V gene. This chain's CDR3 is CATSDYSGTGDNPTDTQYF. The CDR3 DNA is TGTGCCACCAGTGATTACTCCGGGACAGGGGACAATCCCACAGATACGCAGTATTTT.